This entry lists 21 T cell receptor beta chains sequenced from one sample in a study of metastatic and nonmetastatic thyroid tumors. There were no patients who had received any treatment before thyroid surgery. TCRdb re-clonotyped the PCR reads via MiXCR. Seen here are 18,000 or so clones, roughly a fifth observed once, and the top ten hold over 15%. Specimen: tumor tissue. The receptors stem from a female donor with papillary thyroid cancer or a benign thyroid nodule (not recorded which). Some clones in this sample may be carry-over from other donors' samples.

This clone has ten or more counts. The chain couples TRBV12-3 or TRBV12-4 to TRBJ2-1, with D perhaps matching TRBD2 (5 bases). This CDR3 is 13 amino acids long. Trimming removed 7 bases at V and 6 bases at J, with 13 bases between. The chain's CDR3 is CASTYSGVNEQFF. DNA of the CDR3: TGTGCCAGCACCTACTCCGGGGTCAATGAGCAGTTCTTC.

This clone was seen at least ten times. V is TRBV20-1 and J is TRBJ1-6, with D possibly matching TRBD1 (5 bases). CDR3 size: 14 residues. The germline V gene has CDR1 DFQATT and CDR2 SNEGSKA (reference sequence). Trimming removed 4 bases from V and 6 bases from J, with 13 bases in between. CDR3 amino acids: CSAIAGTINSPLHF. The CDR3 DNA follows: TGCAGTGCTATCGCCGGGACCATTAATTCACCCCTCCACTTT.

This clone was recorded at least ten times. This chain links TRBV14 with TRBJ2-7; 9 nucleotides agree with TRBD1. This CDR3 is built from 15 residues. Per the germline V gene, CDR1 is SGHDN and CDR2 is FVKESK. The J segment lost 4 bases and the V segment lost 3 bases, leaving 7 bases of the junction unmatched. The CDR3 bases are TGTGCCAGCAGCCAGTTAGGGACAGGGAGGTACGAGCAGTACTTC. Its protein product is CASSQLGTGRYEQYF. Full variable domain (remainder filled in from reference TRBV14 and TRBJ2-7): EAGVTQFPSHSVIEKGQTVTLRCDPISGHDNLYWYRRVMGKEIKFLLHFVKESKQDESGMPNNRFLAERTGGTYSTLKVQPAELEDSGVYFCASSQLGTGRYEQYFGPGTRLTVT.

This clone was observed at least ten times. J is TRBJ2-3 and V is TRBV6-2 or TRBV6-3; no definite D call. Trimming took 4 bases from V and 4 from J, leaving 9 bases between them. Germline lookup yields CDR1 MNHEY and CDR2 SVGEGT. The CDR3 is made up of 13 amino acids. In DNA form, the CDR3 reads TGTGCCAGCAGTTCCCTTGAGTCAGATACGCAGTATTTT. Amino acids: CASSSLESDTQYF.

This clone showed up many times. The V gene is TRBV15, the J gene TRBJ2-1; 8 nucleotides agree with TRBD1. Losses at the gene ends were 0 bases for V and 9 bases for J; bases not matched to a gene: 4. The germline gives CDR1 LNHNV, CDR2 YYDKDF (reference sequence). The CDR3 consists of 14 residues. This CDR3 is CATSRDRTGFEQFF. CDR3 nucleotides: TGTGCCACCAGCAGAGACAGGACAGGGTTTGAGCAGTTCTTC.

The rearrangement joins TRBV6-1 to TRBJ1-2; D perhaps matches TRBD1 (5 bases). Per germline, CDR1 MNHNS and CDR2 SASEGT. The V end was cut by 6 bases, the J end by 1 base, with 12 bases between. The CDR3 contains 14 residues. The CDR3 DNA sequence: TGTGCCAGCAGCACCGGGACCAATAACTATGGCTACACCTTC. It encodes CASSTGTNNYGYTF.

This clone showed up many times. This chain links TRBV7-2 with TRBJ2-7; 8 nucleotides agree with TRBD2. CDR1 is SGHTA, CDR2 FQGNSA, per germline. The CDR3 contains 13 residues. J was trimmed by 4 bases and V by 6 bases; bases with no gene match: 5. CDR3 sequence reads: CASSRTSIYEQYF. The CDR3 nucleotides are TGTGCCAGCAGTCGGACTAGCATTTACGAGCAGTACTTC.

This clone is medium-sized by share. J is TRBJ2-2 and V is TRBV4-2; no clear D gene. Germline V gene lookup returns CDR1 LGHNA and CDR2 YNFKEQ. The CDR3 totals 15 residues. Trimming removed 8 bases from V and 3 bases from J, with 16 bases in between. The CDR3 loop reads CASGSVKSYTGELFF. In nucleotides, the CDR3 is TGTGCCAGCGGATCAGTAAAGAGCTACACCGGGGAGCTGTTTTTT.

This clone came up many times. The V gene is TRBV11-3, the J gene TRBJ2-1, with D tentatively TRBD2 (6 bases). From germline, CDR1 is SGHNT and CDR2 YENEEA. V was cut by 4 bases and J by 3 bases, with 19 bases left in between. This CDR3 is built from 17 residues. The chain's CDR3 is CASSSVWAGPHYNEQFF. The CDR3 DNA reads TGTGCCAGCAGCTCAGTCTGGGCGGGGCCACACTACAATGAGCAGTTCTTC.

This clone has at least ten counts. The genes are TRBV20-1 and TRBJ1-2; weak D call: TRBD1 (6 bases). Per the germline V gene, CDR1 is DFQATT and CDR2 is SNEGSKA (reference sequence). V lost 0 bases, J lost 2 bases, and 10 bases lay in between. The CDR3 spans 14 residues. CDR3 DNA: TGCAGTGCTAGAGATTGGGGGGGCAACTATGGCTACACCTTC. Translated: CSARDWGGNYGYTF.

This clone was seen repeatedly, ten times or more. The chain employs TRBV28 and TRBJ1-3, with 8 bases identical to TRBD1. Germline V gene data show CDR1 as MDHEN and CDR2 as SYDVKM. This CDR3 comprises 16 residues. Trimming cost V 2 bases and J 0 bases; bases outside gene matches: 3. Here the CDR3 reads CASSLRDRHSGNTIYF. Written as DNA, the CDR3 is TGTGCCAGCAGTTTAAGGGACAGGCACTCTGGAAACACCATATATTTT. The whole variable domain, filled in from reference TRBV28 and TRBJ1-3, reads DVKVTQSSRYLVKRTGEKVFLECVQDMDHENMFWYRQDPGLGLRLIYFSYDVKMKEKGDIPEGYSVSREKKERFSLILESASTNQTSMYLCASSLRDRHSGNTIYFGEGSWLTVV.

In its sample, this clone was seen many times. It may be a read error: a sequence one base away is much more abundant. The chain has TRBV2 and TRBJ2-1, with TRBD2 matching 7 bases. Per germline, CDR1 SNHLY and CDR2 FYNNEI. V dropped 5 bases and J dropped 6; count of bases not matched to a gene: 13. This CDR3 region has 16 residues. CDR3 DNA: TGTGCCAGCAGTTTTGACGGGGGGATACTTCCCAATGAGCAGTTCTTC. Protein product: CASSFDGGILPNEQFF.

The DNA for the CDR3 is TGTGCCAGCAGTGGGACAAGAAACACTGAAGCTTTCTTT. Translation gives CASSGTRNTEAFF. J is TRBJ1-1 and V is TRBV25-1, with D maybe TRBD1 (5 bases). Trimming took off 4 bases at V and 2 bases at J, with 8 bases between the two ends. Germline V lookup: CDR1 MGHDK, CDR2 SYGVNS. The CDR3 covers 13 residues.

This clone has ten or more counts. The CDR3 nucleotides are TGCGCCAGCACTAGCGGGAACACCGGGGAGCTGTTTTTT. Its translation is CASTSGNTGELFF. This chain uses TRBV5-1 with TRBJ2-2; 7 bases fit TRBD2. CDR3 size: 13 residues. The V segment lost 6 bases and the J segment 1 base; nucleotides outside the gene matches: 0. Germline CDR1 and CDR2: SGHRS and YFSETQ.

This clone was recorded many times. This chain connects TRBV4-1 to TRBJ2-5; TRBD2 agrees at 11 bases. The trim removed 1 base at V and 1 base at J, leaving 2 bases unmatched. CDR3 size: 16 residues. Germline-derived CDR1 and CDR2 are MGHRA and YSYEKL. The CDR3 DNA is TGCGCCAGCAGCCAAGGGGGACTAGCGGCCCAAGAGACCCAGTACTTC. Amino acid sequence: CASSQGGLAAQETQYF.

This clone was seen a few times. Written as DNA, the CDR3 is TGTGCCAGCAGTTTATCGAATCCCGTTTACGAGCAGTACTTC. This encodes CASSLSNPVYEQYF. The chain is built from TRBV27 and TRBJ2-7; D unresolved. The V end was cut by 0 bases, the J end by 4 bases, with 10 bases between. This CDR3 comprises 14 residues. CDR1 and CDR2 from the germline V gene are MNHEY and SMNVEV (reference sequence).

This clone showed up many times. Within the sample, other DNA sequences also encode this same CDR3. The chain joins TRBV19 to TRBJ1-2, with a tentative D call TRBD1 (5 bases). The V gene's germline CDR1 is LNHDA and CDR2 SQIVND (reference sequence). The CDR3 runs to 11 residues. V dropped 8 bases and J dropped 8 bases, with 12 bases sitting between them. The CDR3, as DNA: TGTGCCAGTGGGACTCTAGCAGGCTACACCTTC. It specifies CASGTLAGYTF.

This clone has ten or more counts. The chain joins TRBV4-3 to TRBJ1-2; maybe TRBD1 (5 bases). CDR3 length: 14 residues. Trimming shortened V by 0 bases and J by 4 bases, and 9 bases separated the two germline ends. CDR1 and CDR2 from the germline V gene are LGHNA and YSLEER. CDR3 coding DNA: TGCGCCAGCAGCCAAGAAAGGGGTCTCTATGGCTACACCTTC. Protein sequence: CASSQERGLYGYTF.

The V gene is TRBV20-1, the J gene TRBJ2-1; a possible D gene is TRBD2 (6 bases). Germline CDR1 and CDR2: DFQATT and SNEGSKA (reference sequence). The CDR3 has 15 amino acids. Between the trimmed V and J ends, which lost 5 bases and 0 bases, there was a span of 14 bases. CDR3 loop: CSAGRGGISYNEQFF. The CDR3 DNA follows: TGCAGTGCTGGTAGAGGCGGGATCTCCTACAATGAGCAGTTCTTC.

This clone has a count of ten or more. This rearrangement joins TRBV5-1 to TRBJ2-3; TRBD2 agrees at 8 bases. V lost 0 bases, J lost 10 bases, and 13 bases stayed unmatched. The CDR3 is 16 amino acids. The germline V gene encodes CDR1 SGHRS and CDR2 YFSETQ. The CDR3 is CASSLAWARGDRAQYF. CDR3 nucleotide sequence: TGCGCCAGCAGCTTGGCCTGGGCGCGGGGGGATCGGGCGCAGTATTTT.

This clone was counted at least ten times. The V call is TRBV20-1, the J call TRBJ2-1; D may match TRBD1 or TRBD2 (5 bases each). Germline V CDR1 and CDR2: DFQATT, SNEGSKA (reference sequence). V dropped 3 bases and J dropped 1 base, with 16 bases sitting between them. This CDR3 contains 16 residues. As DNA, the CDR3 is TGCAGTGCTAGGGGGACGGGATACGTGTCCTACAATGAGCAGTTCTTC. Translation: CSARGTGYVSYNEQFF.